This TCR beta chain was profiled in a study of sequential checkpoint blockade in melanoma. Treatment of the sample: randomized to nivolumab then ipilimumab (arm A) or the reverse (arm B). This clone was recorded only once. The table came from immunoSEQ multiplex PCR; TCRdb's copy has only in-frame clones and leaves some out. The sample holds fewer than 15,000 clones; less than 70% are singletons and the top ten take about 25%. The CDR3 is 13 residues long. Germline lookup yields CDR1 SGHVS and CDR2 FQNEAQ. Trimming took off 1 base at V and 5 bases at J, with 8 bases between the two ends. The V and J genes are TRBV7-8 and TRBJ1-2; D not certain. The receptor's source is a human donor with melanoma. The sample was CD8+ T cells sorted from blood (inferred from file names), taken from a patient given nivolumab and ipilimumab in sequence. The CDR3 here is CASSLEVRYGYTF. DNA for the CDR3: TGTGCCAGCAGCTTAGAAGTGCGGTATGGCTACACCTTC. The complete variable domain, with remaining parts taken from reference TRBV7-8 and TRBJ1-2, reads GAGVSQSPRYKVAKRGQDVALRCDPISGHVSLFWYQQALGQGPEFLTYFQNEAQLDKSGLPSDRFFAERPEGSVSTLKIQRTQQEDSAVYLCASSLEVRYGYTFGSGTRLTVV.